This paragraph reports one T cell receptor beta chain. This record belongs to a study of shared clonotypes between healthy human individuals. TCRdb's table, derived via immunoSEQ multiplex PCR, lists solely in-frame clones and lacks some. The table has 2 million to 2.5 million clones, roughly 94% seen once. Germline CDR1 and CDR2: MNHEY and SVGAGI. V lost 6 bases to trimming and J lost 5 bases, with 16 bases between them. CDR3 size: 14 residues. CD8 cells classed as naive were CD45RO-negative and positively selected for CCR7, excluding terminally differentiated effector memory CD45RA+ cells. V usage is TRBV6-5 and J usage is TRBJ1-1, with a tentative D call TRBD1 (6 bases). Specimen: naive CD8+ T cells sorted from blood. The clonotype comes from a man between 18 and 29 years old in good health. The CDR3 loop reads CASRSRGGLTEAFF. Here the CDR3 DNA reads TGTGCCAGCAGATCCCGAGGGGGTCTGACTGAAGCTTTCTTT.